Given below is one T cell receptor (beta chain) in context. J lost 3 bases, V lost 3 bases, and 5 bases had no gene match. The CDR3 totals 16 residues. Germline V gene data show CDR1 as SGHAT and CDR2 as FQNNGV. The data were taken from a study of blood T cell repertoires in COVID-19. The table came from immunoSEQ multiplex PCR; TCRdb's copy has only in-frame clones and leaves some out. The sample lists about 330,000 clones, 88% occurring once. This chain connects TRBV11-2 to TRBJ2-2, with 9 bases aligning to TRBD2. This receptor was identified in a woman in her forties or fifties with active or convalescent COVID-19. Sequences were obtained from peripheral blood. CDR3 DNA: TGTGCCAGCAGCTTGGCTAGCGGGACCTACACCGGGGAGCTGTTTTTT. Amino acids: CASSLASGTYTGELFF.